The 27 T cell receptor beta chains below all came from one sample that was sequenced in a study of shared clonotypes between healthy human individuals. TCRdb's copy holds only in-frame clones and misses some; the assay was immunoSEQ multiplex PCR. The table includes roughly 2 million clones, 90% to 95% detected once. Sequencing was performed on naive CD4+ T cells sorted from blood. The subset was: CD45RA+ positively selected. The receptor source for this set is a man aged 18 to 30 in good health.

V usage is TRBV6-1 and J usage is TRBJ2-2; possibly TRBD2 for D (6 bases). The CDR3 extends over 15 amino acids. The V end lost 4 bases, the J end lost 1 base, and 10 bases lay between the germline ends. Germline V lookup: CDR1 MNHNS, CDR2 SASEGT. CDR3 DNA: TGTGCCAGCAGTGTTGCTAGCGAGAACACCGGGGAGCTGTTTTTT. Encoded protein: CASSVASENTGELFF.

The V call is TRBV5-5, the J call TRBJ2-7; 7 bases are a match to TRBD1. The CDR3 is made up of 14 amino acids. The V segment lost 4 bases and the J segment 3 bases; nucleotides outside the gene matches: 7. From germline, CDR1 is SGHKS and CDR2 YYEKEE (reference sequence). The CDR3 sequence: CASSRRTGFYEQYF. The DNA for the CDR3 is TGTGCCAGCAGCCGGCGGACAGGTTTCTACGAGCAGTACTTC.

Only a few counts were recorded for this clone. The chain recombines TRBV7-9 with TRBJ2-3; no clear D. Deletions cut 4 bases from V and 6 bases from J, with 5 bases between. Germline V gene sequence: CDR1 SEHNR, CDR2 FQNEAQ (reference sequence). The CDR3 totals 11 residues. The CDR3 DNA reads as TGTGCCAGCAGCTCACCGGATACGCAGTATTTT. This translates into CASSSPDTQYF.

The rearrangement uses TRBV7-9 and TRBJ1-6; 8 nucleotides align to TRBD1. V lost 5 bases and J lost 3; bases outside the gene matches: 6. This CDR3 region has 16 residues. Germline V gene sequence: CDR1 SEHNR, CDR2 FQNEAQ (reference sequence). The CDR3 is CASSPGTGFYNSPLHF. The DNA for the CDR3 is TGTGCCAGCAGCCCCGGGACAGGCTTCTATAATTCACCCCTCCACTTT.

The CDR3 DNA reads TGCGCCAGCAGCCGCCTCAGTACCGGGGAGCTGTTTTTT. This encodes CASSRLSTGELFF. The chain has TRBV4-1 and TRBJ2-2; D unresolved. Between the trimmed V and J ends, which lost 4 bases and 5 bases, there was a span of 8 bases. The CDR3 extends over 13 amino acids. CDR1 and CDR2 from the germline V gene are MGHRA and YSYEKL.

Details on this clone: At one end the junction does not follow the germline gene, possibly because of a read error. The V and J genes are TRBV7-3 and TRBJ2-5; TRBD2 agrees at 9 bases. Germline V gene data show CDR1 as SGHTA and CDR2 as FQGTGA. The CDR3 runs 16 residues. The CDR3 DNA is TGTGCCAGCAGCTTAGGGGCTAGCGGGAACCATGAGACCCAGTACTTC. Amino acids: CASSLGASGNHETQYF. Full variable domain (rest looked up from reference TRBV7-3 and TRBJ2-5): GAGVSQTPSNKVTEKGKYVELRCDPISGHTALYWYRQSLGQGPEFLIYFQGTGAADDSGLPNDRFFAVRPEGSVSTLKIQRTERGDSAVYLCASSLGASGNHETQYFGPGTRLLVL.

The rearrangement joins TRBV21-1 to TRBJ2-1; the tabulated D call, TRBD2, remains unverified against the DNA. TRBV21-1 is noted as a pseudogene. There are 13 residues in the CDR3. The CDR3 DNA is TGTGCCAGCGGTCAACTTAGCGGCAATGAGCAGTTCTTC. Its translation: CASGQLSGNEQFF.

The rearrangement links TRBV5-4 to TRBJ1-2; TRBD1 is a possible D gene (5 bases). The CDR3 is made up of 14 amino acids. Germline loops: CDR1 SGHNT, CDR2 YYREEE (reference sequence). V was pared by 4 bases and J by 1 base, with 11 bases between. The DNA for the CDR3 is TGTGCCAGCAGCCATCAGGGATTTAACTATGGCTACACCTTC. It specifies CASSHQGFNYGYTF. Using reference TRBV5-4 and TRBJ1-2 for the parts outside the CDR3, the full variable domain is ETGVTQSPTHLIKTRGQQVTLRCSSQSGHNTVSWYQQALGQGPQFIFQYYREEENGRGNFPPRFSGLQFPNYSSELNVNALELDDSALYLCASSHQGFNYGYTFGSGTRLTVV.

This rearrangement joins TRBV5-1 to TRBJ1-5; a weak D match, TRBD1 (5 bases). The V end lost 3 bases, the J end lost 3 bases, and 13 bases lay between the germline ends. CDR1 is SGHRS and CDR2 is YFSETQ in the germline V gene. The length of the CDR3 is 15 residues. This CDR3 is CASSYDSGLNQPQHF. CDR3 bases: TGCGCCAGCAGCTACGACAGCGGGCTCAATCAGCCCCAGCATTTT.

The chain joins TRBV6-6 to TRBJ2-7, with D perhaps TRBD1 or TRBD2 (5 bases each). Germline V gives CDR1 MNHNY, CDR2 SVGAGI (reference sequence). This CDR3 region has 16 residues. Trimming removed 2 bases at V and 2 bases at J, with 16 bases between. The CDR3 DNA is TGTGCCAGCAGTTACGGAGCTGGGACGCCGACCTACGAGCAGTACTTC. It yields the protein CASSYGAGTPTYEQYF.

For this clone: Being one base from a much bigger clone, this may be a read error. Other nucleotide sequences in the sample specify the same CDR3. The chain links TRBV7-9 to TRBJ2-3; TRBD2 aligns across 13 bases. V gave up 5 bases and J gave up 2 bases; unmatched junction bases: 4. Germline V gives CDR1 SEHNR, CDR2 FQNEAQ (reference sequence). The CDR3 runs to 16 residues. The CDR3 DNA reads TGTGCCAGCAGCCCCGGGACTAGCGGGACCACAGATACGCAGTATTTT. Its translation: CASSPGTSGTTDTQYF. Drawing the rest from reference TRBV7-9 and TRBJ2-3, the complete variable domain is DTGVSQNPRHKITKRGQNVTFRCDPISEHNRLYWYRQTLGQGPEFLTYFQNEAQLEKSRLLSDRFSAERPKGSFSTLEIQRTEQGDSAMYLCASSPGTSGTTDTQYFGPGTRLTVL.

The chain combines TRBV25-1 with TRBJ1-4, with a weak D call TRBD1 (6 bases). V shed 3 bases and J shed 2 bases, with 13 bases lying between them. The germline V gene encodes CDR1 MGHDK and CDR2 SYGVNS. The CDR3 contains 16 residues. The CDR3 nucleotides are TGTGCCAGCAGTGAGGGCAGGGGTTTGACTAATGAAAAACTGTTTTTT. It yields the protein CASSEGRGLTNEKLFF.

Concerning this clone itself: Other DNA sequences of this sample code for an identical CDR3. This chain connects TRBV5-1 to TRBJ1-5; a weak D match, TRBD1 (6 bases). V was pared by 1 base and J by 7 bases, with 12 bases between. CDR3 size: 14 residues. Germline V lookup: CDR1 SGHRS, CDR2 YFSETQ. CDR3 nucleotide sequence: TGCGCCAGCAGCTTGACAGGGTTTAACCAGCCCCAGCATTTT. Its protein product is CASSLTGFNQPQHF.

The chain carries TRBV7-8 and TRBJ2-4; 11 nucleotides agree with TRBD1. CDR1 and CDR2 from the germline V gene are SGHVS and FQNEAQ. The CDR3 loop spans 13 amino acids. Trimming cost V 4 bases and J 8 bases; bases outside gene matches: 1. The CDR3 DNA reads TGTGCCAGCAGCTCGGGACAGGGGGACATTCAGTACTTC. This translates into CASSSGQGDIQYF.

This clone came up once. This chain links TRBV30 with TRBJ2-3, with TRBD2 matching over 10 bases. The germline V gene has CDR1 GTSNPN and CDR2 SVGIG (reference sequence). This CDR3 is 15 amino acids long. V shed 2 bases, J shed 6 bases, and the junction held 8 bases outside the gene matches. The CDR3 is CAWSLAGGPPDTQYF. In nucleotides, the CDR3 is TGTGCCTGGAGTTTAGCGGGAGGACCCCCGGATACGCAGTATTTT.

This clone was picked up one time. The sample carries other DNA sequences with the same CDR3. The chain uses TRBV5-6 and TRBJ1-5; no clear D gene. The CDR3 covers 15 residues. Germline CDR1 SGHDT, CDR2 YYEEEE. Trimming cost V 0 bases and J 1 base, with 8 bases left between them. The CDR3, as DNA: TGTGCCAGCAGCTTGGGGGGTGGGAGCAATCAGCCCCAGCATTTT. Translating it yields CASSLGGGSNQPQHF.

CDR3 residues: CASGRQELNSPLHF. In nucleotides, the CDR3 is TGTGCCAGCGGTCGACAGGAACTTAATTCACCCCTCCACTTT. The chain recombines TRBV9 with TRBJ1-6, with D possibly being TRBD1 (6 bases). Per germline, CDR1 SGDLS and CDR2 YYNGEE. This CDR3 has 14 amino acids. Trimming left V 7 bases short and J 6 bases short, with 14 bases between.

V and J are TRBV2 and TRBJ2-7, with 7 bases lining up with TRBD2. V was clipped by 6 bases and J by 1 base; unmatched bases: 9. The length of the CDR3 is 15 residues. Germline CDR1 reads SNHLY; CDR2 reads FYNNEI. The DNA of the CDR3 is TGTGCCAGCAGGCCTGTCGGTAGCGGGTCCTACGAGCAGTACTTC. Translating gives CASRPVGSGSYEQYF.

J is TRBJ1-2 and V is TRBV2; tentative D call: TRBD1 (6 bases). The CDR3 is made up of 14 amino acids. Trimming cost V 5 bases and J 2 bases, with 12 bases left between them. From germline, CDR1 is SNHLY and CDR2 FYNNEI. CDR3 sequence (DNA): TGTGCCAGCAGTCGAACAGGGTCCAACTATGGCTACACCTTC. As protein: CASSRTGSNYGYTF.

The V call is TRBV2, the J call TRBJ1-6; no firm D call. This CDR3 region has 13 residues. V lost 6 bases and J lost 10, with 13 bases in between. CDR1 and CDR2 from the germline V gene are SNHLY and FYNNEI. DNA for the CDR3: TGTGCCAGCAGACCGGTCACTGAATCACCCCTCCACTTT. Its translation is CASRPVTESPLHF.

The V gene is TRBV5-1, the J gene TRBJ1-5, with D maybe TRBD1 (5 bases). The CDR3 is 17 amino acids. V was pared by 0 bases and J by 3 bases, with 16 bases between. The germline V gene encodes CDR1 SGHRS and CDR2 YFSETQ. CDR3 bases: TGCGCCAGCAGCTTGGGGCCCAGGGTTGGGGACAATCAGCCCCAGCATTTT. Amino acid sequence: CASSLGPRVGDNQPQHF.

The genes are TRBV11-1 and TRBJ2-7; a possible D gene is TRBD1 (6 bases). Germline-derived CDR1 and CDR2 are SGHAT and FQDESV (reference sequence). V lost 1 base, J lost 6 bases, and 10 bases lay in between. The CDR3 contains 13 residues. The CDR3 sequence: CASSLVRRGEQYF. Here the CDR3 DNA reads TGTGCCAGCAGCTTAGTTCGCAGGGGCGAGCAGTACTTC.

The rearrangement joins TRBV5-1 to TRBJ2-1; D uncertain. V was trimmed by 9 bases and J by 4 bases, leaving 14 bases between them. Per germline, CDR1 SGHRS and CDR2 YFSETQ. This CDR3 is built from 13 residues. The CDR3 coding sequence is TGCGCCATCGAAGTATACTCGTACAATGAGCAGTTCTTC. Translated, it gives CAIEVYSYNEQFF. The full variable domain, completed using reference TRBV5-1 and TRBJ2-1, is KAGVTQTPRYLIKTRGQQVTLSCSPISGHRSVSWYQQTPGQGLQFLFEYFSETQRNKGNFPGRFSGRQFSNSRSEMNVSTLELGDSALYLCAIEVYSYNEQFFGPGTRLTVL.

The chain is built from TRBV9 and TRBJ1-2, with 7 nucleotides matching TRBD1. V shed 4 bases, J shed 0 bases, and the junction held 6 bases outside the gene matches. Per germline, CDR1 SGDLS and CDR2 YYNGEE. CDR3 length: 15 amino acids. The CDR3 loop is CASSPRTGANYGYTF. In nucleotides, the CDR3 is TGTGCCAGCAGCCCAAGGACAGGAGCTAACTATGGCTACACCTTC.

The chain has TRBV28 and TRBJ1-4; D unclear. The germline V and J ends were trimmed by 5 bases and 11 bases, with 12 bases remaining between them. Germline V lookup: CDR1 MDHEN, CDR2 SYDVKM. The CDR3 runs 12 residues. DNA for the CDR3: TGTGCCAGCAGTCAATCCCGGGAGAAACTGTTTTTT. Amino acids: CASSQSREKLFF. Based on the CDR3 plus reference TRBV28 and TRBJ1-4, the full variable domain is DVKVTQSSRYLVKRTGEKVFLECVQDMDHENMFWYRQDPGLGLRLIYFSYDVKMKEKGDIPEGYSVSREKKERFSLILESASTNQTSMYLCASSQSREKLFFGSGTQLSVL.

This chain joins TRBV5-1 and TRBJ2-3, with 15 positions matching TRBD2. J lost 1 base, V lost 5 bases, and 11 bases had no gene match. Germline loops: CDR1 SGHRS, CDR2 YFSETQ. This CDR3 contains 19 residues. The DNA for the CDR3 is TGCGCCAGCAGTCCCGGGACTAGCGGGGGGCACCAAGGCACAGATACGCAGTATTTT. Its protein product is CASSPGTSGGHQGTDTQYF.

The chain recombines TRBV13 with TRBJ2-7; D may be TRBD1 (6 bases). V gave up 3 bases and J gave up 0 bases, with 15 bases separating them. Germline CDR1 PRHDT, CDR2 FYEKMQ (reference sequence). CDR3 length: 16 residues. This chain's CDR3 is CASSLSGTTASYEQYF. The CDR3, as DNA: TGTGCCAGCAGCTTGTCCGGGACAACGGCCTCCTACGAGCAGTACTTC.